This section outlines one TCR beta chain sequence together with its context. The target antigen is unknown. The data were taken from a study of T cell responses to AZD1222 COVID-19 vaccine. Sequencing used immunoSEQ multiplex PCR; TCRdb keeps in-frame clones, though not all of them. The sample lists 120,000 or so clones; approximately 90% were seen once. Findings and caveats of the study: Donor demographics were predominantly white British with a female majority; clonal diversity may be underestimated. Researchers report vaccine-associated CD4 TCRs spanning spike, with dominance at 160-218 and 743-854. Nearly half of unique spike-specific TCRs reportedly avoided B.1.351 and B.1.1.7 mutated regions.

Sequenced material: peripheral blood, taken on day 0 of AZD1222 vaccination. The receptor was derived from an adult in good health.

The CDR3 region has the DNA TGTGCCAGCAGCTTCGACAGGGACAATGAGCAGTTCTTC. Amino acids: CASSFDRDNEQFF. This chain joins TRBV7-2 and TRBJ2-1; 7 nucleotides agree with TRBD1. Germline V gene data show CDR1 as SGHTA and CDR2 as FQGNSA. This CDR3 is 13 amino acids long. The ends lost 3 bases at V and 5 bases at J; junction bases unmatched: 1.